This T cell receptor beta chain was identified in a study of T cells in Graves' hyperthyroidism and ophthalmopathy. RNA transcripts were the template for amplifying TCR beta CDR3 regions. TCR CDR3 underwent first-round RT-PCR with the HTBI primer set. TCRdb used MiXCR to reprocess the multiplex PCR reads, holding one entry per CDR3 protein. The sample carries 30,000 to 45,000 distinct CDR3 sequences, 50% to 55% recorded once. The TCR originated in a middle-aged man with Graves' ophthalmopathy. Sequenced sample: blood.

CDR3 amino acids: CASSLTRTSGVLNEQFF. DNA of the CDR3: TGTGCCAGCAGCTTAACCAGGACTAGCGGGGTTCTCAATGAGCAGTTCTTC. The chain combines TRBV7-3 with TRBJ2-1, with 12 bases that match TRBD2. The CDR3 extends over 17 amino acids. CDR1 and CDR2 from the germline V gene are SGHTA and FQGTGA. J lost 6 bases, V lost 0 bases, and 6 bases had no gene match.